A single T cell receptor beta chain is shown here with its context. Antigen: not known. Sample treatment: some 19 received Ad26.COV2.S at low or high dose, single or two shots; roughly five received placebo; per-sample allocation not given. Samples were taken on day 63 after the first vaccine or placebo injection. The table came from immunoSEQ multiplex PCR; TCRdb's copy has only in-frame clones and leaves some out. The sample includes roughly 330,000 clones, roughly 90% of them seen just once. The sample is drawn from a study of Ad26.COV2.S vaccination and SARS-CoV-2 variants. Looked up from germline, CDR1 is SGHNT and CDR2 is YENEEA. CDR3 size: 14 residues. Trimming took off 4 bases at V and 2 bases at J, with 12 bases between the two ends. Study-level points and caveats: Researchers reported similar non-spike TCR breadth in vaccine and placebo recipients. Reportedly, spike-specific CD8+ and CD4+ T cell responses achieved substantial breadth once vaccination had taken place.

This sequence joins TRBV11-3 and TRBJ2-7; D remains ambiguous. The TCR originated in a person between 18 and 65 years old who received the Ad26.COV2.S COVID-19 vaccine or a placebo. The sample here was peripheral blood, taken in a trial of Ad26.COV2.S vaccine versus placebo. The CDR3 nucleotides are TGTGCCAGCAGCTCAAGCCTAGTACCCTACGAGCAGTACTTC. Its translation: CASSSSLVPYEQYF.